This T cell receptor (beta chain) was observed in a study of a mutant IDH1 vaccine in newly diagnosed glioma. Trimming stripped 1 base from V and 3 bases from J, with 15 bases between. This CDR3 has 15 residues. Germline V gives CDR1 GTSNPN, CDR2 SVGIG (reference sequence). Details on this clone: The antigen remains undetermined.

Sequencing used immunoSEQ multiplex PCR; TCRdb keeps in-frame clones, though not all of them. The sample records around 26,000 clones, 60% to 75% being singletons. Specified time point: week 11, during vaccination. The vaccine gave 300 ug of a 20-mer mutant IDH1 peptide subcutaneously per dose. The gene calls are TRBV30 and TRBJ1-1, with D perhaps matching TRBD1 (6 bases). Here the sequenced sample was peripheral blood mononuclear cells (PBMCs), taken from a glioma patient whose treatment included an IDH1 peptide vaccine. This receptor was obtained from a young man with glioma. Some clones in this sample may be carry-over from other donors' samples. CDR3 bases: TGTGCCTGGAGTGAAACCCAGGGGTTGGACACTGAAGCTTTCTTT. The encoded protein is CAWSETQGLDTEAFF.